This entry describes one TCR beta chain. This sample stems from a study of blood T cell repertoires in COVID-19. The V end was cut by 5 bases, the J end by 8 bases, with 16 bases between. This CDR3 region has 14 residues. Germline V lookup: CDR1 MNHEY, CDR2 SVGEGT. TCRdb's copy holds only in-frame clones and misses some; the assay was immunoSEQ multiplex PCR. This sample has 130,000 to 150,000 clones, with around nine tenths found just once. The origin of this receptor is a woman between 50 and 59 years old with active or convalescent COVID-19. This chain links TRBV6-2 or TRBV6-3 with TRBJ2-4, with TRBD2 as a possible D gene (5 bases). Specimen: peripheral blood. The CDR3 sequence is CASSTLASVDIQYF. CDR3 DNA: TGTGCCAGCAGTACCCTAGCTTCGGTAGACATTCAGTACTTC.